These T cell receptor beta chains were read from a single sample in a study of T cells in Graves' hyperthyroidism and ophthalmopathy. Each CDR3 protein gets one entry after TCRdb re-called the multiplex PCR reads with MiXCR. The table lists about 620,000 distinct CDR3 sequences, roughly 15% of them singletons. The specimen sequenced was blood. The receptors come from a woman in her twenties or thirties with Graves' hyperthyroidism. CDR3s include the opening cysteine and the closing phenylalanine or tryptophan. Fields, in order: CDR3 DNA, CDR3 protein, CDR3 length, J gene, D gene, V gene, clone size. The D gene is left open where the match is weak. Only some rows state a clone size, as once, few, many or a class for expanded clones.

CDR3 DNA: TGTGCCTGGAGTGCCTTCAACCCATACGAGCAGTACTTC
CDR3 protein: CAWSAFNPYEQYF
CDR3 length: 13
J gene: TRBJ2-7
D gene: -
V gene: TRBV30
clone size: many

CDR3 DNA: TGTGCCTGGAGTAAAGAGGTGGGCGATGAGCAGTTCTTC
CDR3 protein: CAWSKEVGDEQFF
CDR3 length: 13
J gene: TRBJ2-1
D gene: -
V gene: TRBV30
clone size: many

CDR3 DNA: TGTGCCAGCAGACCGGGACAGGGCAATTCACCCCTCCACTTT
CDR3 protein: CASRPGQGNSPLHF
CDR3 length: 14
J gene: TRBJ1-6
D gene: TRBD1
V gene: TRBV12-3/TRBV12-4
clone size: few

CDR3 DNA: TGTGCCAGCAGTCCACTAGGGACAGGGACTTACGAGCAGTACTTC
CDR3 protein: CASSPLGTGTYEQYF
CDR3 length: 15
J gene: TRBJ2-7
D gene: TRBD1
V gene: TRBV28
clone size: many

CDR3 DNA: TGTGCCGGCAGCTTCGACCTCCAAAGGCTACCACTCTTC
CDR3 protein: CAGSFDLQRLPLF
CDR3 length: 13
J gene: TRBJ2-1
D gene: -
V gene: TRBV5-5
clone size: -

CDR3 DNA: TGTGCCAGCAGTTTGAGGACTAGCGGGAGAAGCGATGAGCAGTTCTTC
CDR3 protein: CASSLRTSGRSDEQFF
CDR3 length: 16
J gene: TRBJ2-1
D gene: TRBD2
V gene: TRBV12-3/TRBV12-4
clone size: many

CDR3 DNA: TGTGCCACCAGCAGAGGGGGGGCCGGCCAAGAGACCCAGTACTTC
CDR3 protein: CATSRGGAGQETQYF
CDR3 length: 15
J gene: TRBJ2-5
D gene: -
V gene: TRBV15
clone size: -

CDR3 DNA: TGCGCCAGCAGTGACAGCCTGAGCTCCTACGAGCAGTACTTC
CDR3 protein: CASSDSLSSYEQYF
CDR3 length: 14
J gene: TRBJ2-7
D gene: -
V gene: TRBV5-1
clone size: -

CDR3 DNA: TGTGCCAGCAGCCAGGCCAGGGGAGGTGATGAAAAACTGTTTTTT
CDR3 protein: CASSQARGGDEKLFF
CDR3 length: 15
J gene: TRBJ1-4
D gene: -
V gene: TRBV3-1
clone size: few

CDR3 DNA: TGTGCCAGCAGCTTAGGGACAGTCGCCGAGCAGTACTTC
CDR3 protein: CASSLGTVAEQYF
CDR3 length: 13
J gene: TRBJ2-7
D gene: -
V gene: TRBV7-9
clone size: -

CDR3 DNA: TGTGCCAGTAGTACCACAGGGCCCTCCTACAATGAGCAGTTCTTC
CDR3 protein: CASSTTGPSYNEQFF
CDR3 length: 15
J gene: TRBJ2-1
D gene: -
V gene: TRBV19
clone size: -